This TCR beta chain was recovered during a study of blood T cell repertoires in COVID-19 (dated by TCRdb to the early 2020s). Notes on the research overall: Collaborator samples came from the United States, Italy and Spain and covered acute and convalescent phases of COVID-19. Subjects who had been exposed to COVID-19, were actively infected with it, or had recovered from it provided the deeply sampled blood TCRbeta repertoires that made up the dataset. The repertoires were released in a freely available public database intended as a resource for research on the immune response to SARS-CoV-2. The material from the prospective study consisted of cDNA or gDNA derived from T cells, B-cell-depleted T cells, or PBMCs. Samples were obtained from the ongoing ImmuneRACE study (first 160 participants) and from over 1,000 subjects provided by 6 global collaborators. A de-identified subject ID, COVID-19 status, age in years and sex were almost always included in the sample metadata. Where HLA class I and class II types were available, the types were taken from metadata supplied by the sample provider, not from assay-based typing.

The CDR3 holds 13 amino acids from the cysteine to the phenylalanine. The read is trimmed to its CDR3 DNA, 39 bases read in frame from base 1. V and J are truncated by 6 bases and 4 bases respectively, leaving an intervening sequence of 13 bases. The germline V gene sets CDR1 to ENHRY and CDR2 to SYGVKD. What the study reported, not specific to this receptor: The quantity of clinical and demographic metadata differed by source and by participant and was supplied without curation.

On this clone: It lacks a known antigen. Base qualities are not provided; no much larger clone lies one nucleotide away.

TCRbeta CDR3 regions were amplified from genomic DNA by means of the immunoSEQ Assay, a bias-controlled multiplex PCR. The authors processed their data as follows. The number of nucleated cells in each sample was estimated by amplification of reference gene primers within the assay. Sequence reads were collapsed and filtered to measure the absolute abundance of every unique TCRbeta CDR3 rearrangement. Productive Simpson clonality was computed per sample as the square root of Simpson's diversity index over productive rearrangements. TCRdb re-hosts the immuneACCESS table, in-frame sequences only. Its copies lack some clones; in the studies checked, an unresolved V gene accounts for under half of them, and the cause for the rest is not known. V, J and clone size were drawn from that table, and D and trimming were deduced from the DNA. This sample gives roughly 240,000 clones in total; 75% to 85% of them show up just once. In total, the top ten clones hold less than 6.5% of the sample.

In Seattle, one collaborating source enrolled patients while the infection was active and tracked those patients longitudinally over the course of disease. Whole blood was collected in K2EDTA tubes by collaborating institutions according to the institutions' own protocols. For TCRbeta analysis, collaborators shipped samples as frozen whole blood, isolated PBMCs, or DNA extracted from either of those sample types. This receptor chain uses TRBV10-3 and TRBJ2-7; the D gene is perhaps TRBD1, from 5 matching bases. What was sequenced was peripheral blood. The clonotype originates from a man aged 45 to 65 with COVID-19, enrolled during active disease. The CDR3 region: CAIRIDSVYEQYF. The sequenced DNA is TGTGCCATCAGAATCGACAGTGTGTACGAGCAGTACTTC.